This T cell receptor (beta chain) was observed in a study of cytomegalovirus exposure and HLA in healthy donors. Whole-study context: It was reported in a later analysis that the 90 to 150 validation repertoires used the same platform as the 650 to 800 first-cohort repertoires.

To note about this clone: The antigen is unknown.

There are 14 residues in the CDR3. Looked up from germline, CDR1 is MGHRA and CDR2 is YSYEKL. V dropped 3 bases and J dropped 8 bases, with 16 bases sitting between them. Libraries were prepared by immunoSEQ multiplex PCR; TCRdb keeps only in-frame clonotypes and omits some of them. The repertoire holds roughly 260,000 clones, approximately 87% seen once, with 2.6% in the top ten. Overall study results and limits: Listed as cytomegalovirus-associated were 150 to 200 TCR beta chains. Cytomegalovirus status, reportedly, was diagnosed with high specificity and sensitivity by the classifier.

The chain links TRBV4-1 to TRBJ1-2; D is possibly TRBD1 (5 bases). The TCR sequence derives from a man between 18 and 29 years old in good health and CMV-seronegative. What was sequenced was PBMCs. CDR3 coding DNA: TGCGCCAGCAGCCACCTCCTAGGGGCTGTCGGCTACACCTTC. It specifies CASSHLLGAVGYTF.